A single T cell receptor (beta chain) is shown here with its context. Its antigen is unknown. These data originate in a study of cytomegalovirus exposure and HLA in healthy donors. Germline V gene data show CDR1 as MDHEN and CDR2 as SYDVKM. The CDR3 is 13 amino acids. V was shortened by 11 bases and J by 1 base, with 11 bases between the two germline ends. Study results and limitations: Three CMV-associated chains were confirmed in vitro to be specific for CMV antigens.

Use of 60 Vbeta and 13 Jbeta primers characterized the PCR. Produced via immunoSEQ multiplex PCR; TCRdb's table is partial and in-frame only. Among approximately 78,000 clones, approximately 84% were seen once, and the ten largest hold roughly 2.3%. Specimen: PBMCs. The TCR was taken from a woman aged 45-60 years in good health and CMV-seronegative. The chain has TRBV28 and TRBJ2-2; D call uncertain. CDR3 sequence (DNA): TGTGCCGGGCAGACGTTGAACACCGGGGAGCTGTTTTTT. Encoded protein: CAGQTLNTGELFF.